What follows are 31 T cell receptor beta chains derived from one specimen sequenced in a study of T cell responses to AZD1222 COVID-19 vaccine. Assay: immunoSEQ multiplex PCR; the TCRdb copy retains only in-frame clones and omits some. Of more than 150,000 clones listed, 80% to 90% are singletons. The sequencing here drew on peripheral blood, taken on day 0 of AZD1222 vaccination. Every receptor here comes from an adult in good health.

This chain joins TRBV6-2 or TRBV6-3 and TRBJ1-1; D gene uncertain. Per the germline V gene, CDR1 is MNHEY and CDR2 is SVGEGT. V gave up 0 bases and J gave up 0 bases, with 11 bases separating them. The CDR3 consists of 16 residues. The CDR3 here is CASSYSPGWVNTEAFF. CDR3 coding DNA: TGTGCCAGCAGTTACTCTCCGGGCTGGGTGAACACTGAAGCTTTCTTT.

This sequence joins TRBV19 and TRBJ2-2; D is uncertain. CDR1 is LNHDA, CDR2 SQIVND, per germline (reference sequence). The CDR3 totals 13 residues. Trimming shortened V by 9 bases and J by 0 bases, and 8 bases separated the two germline ends. The CDR3 is CASRFANTGELFF. The CDR3 DNA is TGTGCCAGCAGATTCGCGAACACCGGGGAGCTGTTTTTT.

The rearrangement uses TRBV29-1 and TRBJ1-1; D is unclear. The CDR3 runs to 11 residues. Germline CDR1 is SQVTM and CDR2 is ANQGSEA. CDR3 sequence: CGGGVMAEAFF. CDR3 nucleotides: TGCGGCGGCGGGGTGATGGCTGAAGCTTTCTTT.

The V call is TRBV2, the J call TRBJ2-7, with 9 bases that match TRBD1. CDR1 and CDR2 (germline): SNHLY, FYNNEI. The V segment lost 11 bases and the J segment 2 bases; nucleotides outside the gene matches: 7. The CDR3 is 13 residues long. CDR3 DNA sequence: TGTGCCCTCTCAAACAGGGGGCCCTACGAGCAGTACTTC. Protein sequence: CALSNRGPYEQYF.

The rearrangement joins TRBV28 to TRBJ1-2, with D unresolved. Trimming left V 4 bases short and J 8 bases short, with 14 bases between. The germline V gene encodes CDR1 MDHEN and CDR2 SYDVKM. The CDR3 length is 13 residues. DNA for the CDR3: TGTGCCAGCAGTTCGTCGGCGCCCCCAGGCTACACCTTC. Translation gives CASSSSAPPGYTF.

This chain links TRBV5-6 with TRBJ2-7; 10 nucleotides match TRBD2. There are 17 residues in the CDR3. J gave up 4 bases and V 1 base, and 11 bases lay outside the gene matches. The germline gives CDR1 SGHDT, CDR2 YYEEEE. The CDR3 protein is CASSLQFSSGSEYEQYF. In DNA, the CDR3 is TGTGCCAGCAGCTTGCAGTTTTCTAGCGGGAGCGAGTACGAGCAGTACTTC. Full variable domain (outside the CDR3, taken from reference TRBV5-6 and TRBJ2-7): DAGVTQSPTHLIKTRGQQVTLRCSPKSGHDTVSWYQQALGQGPQFIFQYYEEEERQRGNFPDRFSGHQFPNYSSELNVNALLLGDSALYLCASSLQFSSGSEYEQYFGPGTRLTVT.

V gene TRBV6-2 or TRBV6-3 combines with J gene TRBJ2-5, with 11 bases identical to TRBD2. In germline, CDR1 is MNHEY, CDR2 SVGEGT. The ends lost 2 bases at V and 0 bases at J; junction bases unmatched: 11. CDR3 length: 19 residues. DNA of the CDR3: TGTGCCAGCAGTTACGAGCGTACTAGCGGGAGCCCGTACCAAGAGACCCAGTACTTC. It encodes CASSYERTSGSPYQETQYF.

The rearrangement joins TRBV6-5 to TRBJ2-6; D possibly corresponds to TRBD1 (6 bases). Trimming stripped 7 bases from V and 12 bases from J, with 19 bases between. From germline, CDR1 is MNHEY and CDR2 SVGAGI. The CDR3 has 14 residues. CDR3 nucleotides: TGTGCCAGCACCTCAGGGGCAGGGGTGATCGTCCTGACTTTC. Amino acids: CASTSGAGVIVLTF.

The genes are TRBV5-4 and TRBJ1-5, with no clear D. V lost 6 bases to trimming and J lost 0 bases, with 16 bases between them. Germline CDR1 reads SGHNT; CDR2 reads YYREEE (reference sequence). There are 16 residues in the CDR3. The CDR3 nucleotides are TGTGCCAGCACCGACAAGACCCCCTATAGCAATCAGCCCCAGCATTTT. Translation: CASTDKTPYSNQPQHF.

This clone was seen a few times. This rearrangement joins TRBV12-3 or TRBV12-4 to TRBJ1-1; 7 bases align to TRBD1. J was trimmed by 6 bases and V by 5 bases; bases with no gene match: 6. The CDR3 is 13 amino acids. The DNA of the CDR3 is TGTGCCAGCAGTCCCTCAGGGGGGTCTGAAGCTTTCTTT. Residues: CASSPSGGSEAFF.

This rearrangement joins TRBV29-1 to TRBJ1-1; no clear D gene. V gave up 3 bases and J gave up 1 base, with 6 bases separating them. This CDR3 is built from 12 residues. The germline CDR1 and CDR2 sequences are SQVTM and ANQGSEA. The CDR3 here is CSVETENTEAFF. The CDR3 bases are TGCAGCGTTGAGACGGAGAACACTGAAGCTTTCTTT.

Here the CDR3 DNA reads TGTGCCAGTACGAGCCTTAACTATGGCTACACCTTC. Protein sequence: CASTSLNYGYTF. The V gene is TRBV19, the J gene TRBJ1-2; D is uncertain. V lost 7 bases and J lost 1, with 7 bases in between. Germline V gives CDR1 LNHDA, CDR2 SQIVND (reference sequence). The CDR3 totals 12 residues.

The rearrangement links TRBV9 to TRBJ2-7; 11 nucleotides agree with TRBD1. The CDR3 runs to 15 residues. Germline trimming cut 3 bases from V and 4 bases from J; bases unmatched to any gene: 6. The germline CDR1 and CDR2 sequences are SGDLS and YYNGEE. Written as DNA, the CDR3 is TGTGCCAGCAGCGGAAGAGGACAGGGGGCTTACGAGCAGTACTTC. Translation: CASSGRGQGAYEQYF.

The genes are TRBV11-2 and TRBJ2-3, with 10 positions matching TRBD2. V lost 5 bases and J lost 2; bases outside the gene matches: 7. There are 16 residues in the CDR3. CDR1 is SGHAT, CDR2 FQNNGV, per germline. The CDR3 DNA follows: TGTGCCAGCAGCACTAGCGGGAACAGGGCCACAGATACGCAGTATTTT. Translation gives CASSTSGNRATDTQYF.

The chain carries TRBV7-8 and TRBJ1-3; D uncertain. The CDR3 loop spans 14 amino acids. V was trimmed by 0 bases and J by 0 bases, leaving 3 bases between them. Germline V CDR1 and CDR2: SGHVS, FQNEAQ. In DNA, the CDR3 is TGTGCCAGCAGCTTAGCAGGCTCTGGAAACACCATATATTTT. Translation: CASSLAGSGNTIYF.

This clone has a single count. The chain carries TRBV11-2 and TRBJ2-3; a possible D gene is TRBD1 (7 bases). Germline lookup yields CDR1 SGHAT and CDR2 FQNNGV. The V and J ends lost 6 bases and 3 bases respectively, with 19 bases between them. This CDR3 comprises 16 residues. DNA for the CDR3: TGTGCCAGCAGGTCAAGTCGGCCAGGGGGGACAGATACGCAGTATTTT. This translates into CASRSSRPGGTDTQYF.

This clone was recorded once. V gene TRBV19 combines with J gene TRBJ2-3; D is tentatively TRBD1 or TRBD2 (7 bases each). This CDR3 region has 15 residues. V was trimmed by 4 bases and J by 6 bases, leaving 17 bases between them. CDR1 is LNHDA and CDR2 is SQIVND in the germline V gene (reference sequence). CDR3 protein: CASSKGAGEFDTQYF. The CDR3 DNA follows: TGTGCCAGTAGTAAGGGGGCGGGAGAGTTTGATACGCAGTATTTT.

The chain carries TRBV6-5 and TRBJ2-7; 7 bases fit TRBD1. Germline CDR1 and CDR2: MNHEY and SVGAGI. Trimming removed 3 bases from V and 3 bases from J; junction bases left unmatched: 11. This CDR3 contains 16 residues. CDR3 nucleotide sequence: TGTGCCAGCAGTTATCTTACAGGGGTTACTGGCTACGAGCAGTACTTC. It specifies CASSYLTGVTGYEQYF.

This chain links TRBV6-4 with TRBJ2-3; the D gene is possibly TRBD2 (6 bases). Trimming left V 2 bases short and J 0 bases short, with 9 bases between. CDR1 MRHNA and CDR2 SNTAGT come from the germline V gene. This CDR3 has 15 residues. The DNA for the CDR3 is TGTGCCAGCAGTGACGGGACTTCTAGCACAGATACGCAGTATTTT. Protein product: CASSDGTSSTDTQYF.

V is TRBV15 and J is TRBJ1-5, with a weak D call TRBD1 (6 bases). There are 16 residues in the CDR3. Germline CDR1 and CDR2: LNHNV and YYDKDF (reference sequence). The V end was cut by 5 bases, the J end by 2 bases, with 16 bases between. CDR3 amino acids: CATSGGGARGNQPQHF. The CDR3 region has the DNA TGTGCCACCAGCGGAGGGGGGGCCAGGGGCAATCAGCCCCAGCATTTT.

The rearrangement links TRBV10-3 to TRBJ2-1; 7 bases map to TRBD1. Germline CDR1 reads ENHRY; CDR2 reads SYGVKD. There are 15 residues in the CDR3. The V segment lost 4 bases and the J segment 4 bases; nucleotides outside the gene matches: 7. The CDR3 DNA sequence: TGTGCCATCAGTGGGACAGGTGCGGGTTACAATGAGCAGTTCTTC. It is translated as CAISGTGAGYNEQFF.

The chain joins TRBV19 to TRBJ2-7; D not certain. V lost 10 bases, J lost 0 bases, and 10 bases lay in between. Germline values: CDR1 LNHDA, CDR2 SQIVND (reference sequence). The CDR3 consists of 12 residues. The CDR3 DNA reads TGTGCCACTCCCCCGGGCTCCTACGAGCAGTACTTC. It is translated as CATPPGSYEQYF. The whole variable domain, remainder taken from reference TRBV19 and TRBJ2-7, is DGGITQSPKYLFRKEGQNVTLSCEQNLNHDAMYWYRQDPGQGLRLIYYSQIVNDFQKGDIAEGYSVSREKKESFPLTVTSAQKNPTAFYLCATPPGSYEQYFGPGTRLTVT.

The J gene is TRBJ2-7, the V gene TRBV5-1, with D perhaps given as TRBD1 or TRBD2 (5 bases each). Deletions cut 4 bases from V and 0 bases from J, with 11 bases between. Per the germline V gene, CDR1 is SGHRS and CDR2 is YFSETQ. The CDR3 sequence is 14 residues long. CDR3 coding DNA: TGCGCCAGCAGCCCCCGGGGCGGCTCCTACGAGCAGTACTTC. Translating gives CASSPRGGSYEQYF.

V is TRBV12-5 and J is TRBJ1-5, with D possibly TRBD1 on 5 matching bases. V lost 2 bases and J lost 5, with 7 bases in between. Germline V gene data show CDR1 as LGHNT and CDR2 as FRNRAP. The CDR3 runs to 13 residues. Here the CDR3 reads CASGLPGDQPQHF. The CDR3 DNA is TGTGCTAGTGGTTTGCCGGGGGATCAGCCCCAGCATTTT.

V and J are TRBV12-3 or TRBV12-4 and TRBJ2-2; D unclear. The CDR3 is made up of 13 amino acids. V lost 5 bases and J lost 8, with 12 bases in between. The CDR3 protein is CASSPATRGELFF. CDR3 bases: TGTGCCAGCAGTCCCGCCACCAGGGGGGAGCTGTTTTTT.

This clone was seen a few times. This chain joins TRBV2 and TRBJ1-4; the match to TRBD1 covers 12 bases. V was pared by 7 bases and J by 8 bases, with 8 bases of the junction left unmatched. CDR3 length equals 15 residues. Germline CDR1 is SNHLY and CDR2 is FYNNEI. CDR3 nucleotide sequence: TGTGCCAGCACCACCGGGACAGGGGGCGGCGAAAAACTGTTTTTT. Translation gives CASTTGTGGGEKLFF.

The CDR3: CASSLLVGAGNTEAFF. The CDR3 DNA reads as TGTGCCAGCTCGCTCCTGGTTGGGGCCGGAAACACTGAAGCTTTCTTT. The chain uses TRBV18 and TRBJ1-1; D possibly corresponds to TRBD1 (5 bases). Germline lookup yields CDR1 KGHSH and CDR2 LQKENI. V was trimmed by 6 bases and J by 2 bases, leaving 19 bases between them. The CDR3 length is 16 residues.

This chain connects TRBV19 to TRBJ2-5; TRBD1 might be the D (5 bases). CDR3 length: 14 residues. CDR1 and CDR2 (germline): LNHDA, SQIVND (reference sequence). The V and J ends lost 3 bases and 0 bases respectively, with 8 bases between them. The CDR3 sequence: CASSMGRNQETQYF. CDR3 bases: TGTGCCAGTAGTATGGGGCGTAACCAAGAGACCCAGTACTTC.

This chain joins TRBV19 and TRBJ2-4, with a tentative D call TRBD2 (5 bases). This CDR3 comprises 14 residues. The V and J ends lost 7 bases and 0 bases respectively, with 10 bases between them. Per germline, CDR1 LNHDA and CDR2 SQIVND (reference sequence). The CDR3 protein is CASNPGLAKNIQYF. DNA for the CDR3: TGTGCCAGTAATCCAGGACTAGCCAAAAACATTCAGTACTTC.

J is TRBJ2-5 and V is TRBV19; 9 bases line up with TRBD1. Germline V gene lookup returns CDR1 LNHDA and CDR2 SQIVND (reference sequence). The CDR3 length is 15 residues. J lost 4 bases, V lost 3 bases, and 6 bases had no gene match. CDR3 DNA sequence: TGTGCCAGTAGTATGGACAGGGGAAGAAGAGAGACCCAGTACTTC. It translates to CASSMDRGRRETQYF.

This clone has just a few counts. The chain combines TRBV9 with TRBJ2-3, with 9 bases identical to TRBD1. This CDR3 spans 18 amino acids. V lost 4 bases and J lost 1; bases outside the gene matches: 13. Germline-derived CDR1 and CDR2 are SGDLS and YYNGEE. The DNA of the CDR3 is TGTGCCAGCAGCCCGGAGGCATGGAGACAGGGGGGCACAGATACGCAGTATTTT. Translation gives CASSPEAWRQGGTDTQYF.